The 20 T cell receptor beta chains in this list originate from one sample, sequenced in a study of blood T cells in healthy people across ages. Sample-barcoded 5' priming and a J-beta primer mix drove a second PCR of roughly 7 to 11 cycles. Each CDR3 protein is one row after TCRdb ran MiXCR on the 5' RACE reads. The sample has about 970,000 distinct CDR3 sequences; just over 50% are singletons. Sequencing input: blood. Every receptor here comes from a woman aged 55-75 years in good health.

The chain links TRBV28 to TRBJ2-3; no reliable D call. Looked up from germline, CDR1 is MDHEN and CDR2 is SYDVKM. Between the trimmed V and J ends, which lost 5 bases and 2 bases, there was a span of 11 bases. This CDR3 has 14 amino acids. The CDR3 region is CASSKQLPTDTQYF. DNA of the CDR3: TGTGCCAGCAGTAAACAGCTTCCCACAGATACGCAGTATTTT.

This clonotype is a singleton in its sample. A read error is possible here, since a much larger clone lies one base away. V is TRBV29-1 and J is TRBJ2-5, with D perhaps being TRBD1 or TRBD2 (5 bases each). The V end lost 6 bases, the J end lost 1 base, and 9 bases lay between the germline ends. Germline V gene sequence: CDR1 SQVTM, CDR2 ANQGSEA. This CDR3 is 12 amino acids long. This CDR3 reads CSVRDRQETQYF. The CDR3, as DNA: TGCAGCGTCCGGGACCGCCAAGAGACCCAGTACTTC.

This clonotype was seen more than once but under ten times. The V call is TRBV20-1, the J call TRBJ1-5; maybe TRBD1 (6 bases). V was cut by 5 bases and J by 13 bases, with 18 bases left in between. The CDR3 runs to 12 residues. Per the germline V gene, CDR1 is DFQATT and CDR2 is SNEGSKA (reference sequence). The DNA of the CDR3 is TGCAGTGCTCCGGCAAATGGGGGGCCTCAGCATTTT. Translating gives CSAPANGGPQHF.

This chain joins TRBV3-1 and TRBJ2-5; 8 bases fit TRBD2. The CDR3 runs 15 residues. V lost 3 bases and J lost 4; bases outside the gene matches: 7. The germline CDR1 and CDR2 sequences are LGHDT and YNNKEL (reference sequence). The CDR3 protein is CASSQTGGPGETQYF. Here the CDR3 DNA reads TGTGCCAGCAGCCAGACGGGAGGGCCTGGAGAGACCCAGTACTTC.

This chain joins TRBV20-1 and TRBJ2-1, with 13 bases that match TRBD2. CDR3 length: 19 amino acids. V was pared by 1 base and J by 7 bases, with 16 bases of the junction left unmatched. Germline V CDR1 and CDR2: DFQATT, SNEGSKA (reference sequence). The CDR3 sequence: CSARAGTSGILIPNNEQFF. The CDR3 coding sequence is TGCAGTGCTAGAGCCGGGACTAGCGGGATTTTAATCCCGAATAATGAGCAGTTCTTC.

Here the CDR3 reads CASSFPPSYEQYF. The CDR3 DNA reads TGTGCCAGCAGCTTCCCTCCCTCCTACGAGCAGTACTTC. The rearrangement links TRBV7-9 to TRBJ2-7; D is undetermined. Trimming cost V 3 bases and J 0 bases, with 6 bases left between them. CDR1 SEHNR and CDR2 FQNEAQ come from the germline V gene (reference sequence). The CDR3 runs 13 residues.

The gene calls are TRBV6-5 and TRBJ1-1, with D maybe TRBD1 (6 bases). This CDR3 comprises 13 residues. V lost 6 bases and J lost 4, with 12 bases in between. Germline lookup yields CDR1 MNHEY and CDR2 SVGAGI. The CDR3 loop is CASRGASGTEAFF. The CDR3 DNA is TGTGCCAGCAGGGGGGCTTCGGGCACTGAAGCTTTCTTT.

This clonotype has only a few counts. The chain recombines TRBV9 with TRBJ2-3, with TRBD2 matching over 7 bases. The J segment lost 4 bases and the V segment lost 2 bases, leaving 7 bases of the junction unmatched. CDR1 is SGDLS and CDR2 is YYNGEE in the germline V gene. The CDR3 is 15 amino acids. The CDR3, as DNA: TGTGCCAGCAGCGTTGGCGGGAGCGGTTCAGATACGCAGTATTTT. Its translation is CASSVGGSGSDTQYF. Variable domain in full (rest from reference TRBV9 and TRBJ2-3): DSGVTQTPKHLITATGQRVTLRCSPRSGDLSVYWYQQSLDQGLQFLIQYYNGEERAKGNILERFSAQQFPDLHSELNLSSLELGDSALYFCASSVGGSGSDTQYFGPGTRLTVL.

CDR3 sequence reads: CASSWRGTGDPYEQYF. The CDR3 DNA is TGTGCCAGCAGCTGGCGGGGGACAGGAGACCCCTACGAGCAGTACTTC. The chain recombines TRBV7-9 with TRBJ2-7, with D perhaps matching TRBD1 (8 bases). CDR3 length: 16 residues. The V gene lost 4 bases and the J gene lost 2 bases, with 18 bases spanning the gap. Germline CDR1 SEHNR, CDR2 FQNEAQ (reference sequence).

V gene TRBV12-3 or TRBV12-4 combines with J gene TRBJ2-5; D remains unclear. With the DNA end fitting TRBJ2-7 better, the J assignment may be wrong. This CDR3 has 13 residues. As DNA, the CDR3 is TGTGCCAGCAGTTTAAAGGCGGACTACGAGCAGTACTTC. This sequence encodes CASSLKADYEQYF.

The chain couples TRBV18 to TRBJ2-5; D is perhaps TRBD1 or TRBD2 (5 bases each). Per the germline V gene, CDR1 is KGHSH and CDR2 is LQKENI. Trimming cost V 1 base and J 5 bases, with 20 bases left between them. The CDR3 sequence is 17 residues long. The CDR3 sequence is CASSPLPGPSRGETQYF. As DNA, the CDR3 is TGTGCCAGCTCACCACTACCGGGGCCTAGCCGTGGGGAGACCCAGTACTTC.

This chain joins TRBV2 and TRBJ2-7, with D perhaps assigned TRBD1 or TRBD2 (5 bases each). V was cut by 10 bases and J by 4 bases, with 20 bases left in between. Germline CDR1 reads SNHLY; CDR2 reads FYNNEI. The CDR3 runs to 14 residues. The CDR3 is CATDGGVLQYEQYF. In nucleotides, the CDR3 is TGTGCCACTGATGGGGGTGTCTTACAATACGAGCAGTACTTC.

The chain is built from TRBV2 and TRBJ2-7; 7 bases are shared with TRBD2. Unmatched junction bases numbered 7, after V lost 6 bases and J lost 2 bases. In germline, CDR1 is SNHLY, CDR2 FYNNEI. The CDR3 extends over 14 amino acids. The CDR3 DNA reads as TGTGCCAGCAGGGGGAGGGCAATAACCTACGAGCAGTACTTC. It yields the protein CASRGRAITYEQYF. Drawing the rest from reference TRBV2 and TRBJ2-7, the complete variable domain is EPEVTQTPSHQVTQMGQEVILRCVPISNHLYFYWYRQILGQKVEFLVSFYNNEISEKSEIFDDQFSVERPDGSNFTLKIRSTKLEDSAMYFCASRGRAITYEQYFGPGTRLTVT.

The chain has TRBV24-1 and TRBJ1-2; TRBD1 aligns across 7 bases. The length of the CDR3 is 14 residues. CDR1 KGHDR and CDR2 SFDVKD come from the germline V gene. V lost 7 bases, J lost 2 bases, and 6 bases stayed unmatched. The CDR3 sequence: CATSSTGRNYGYTF. The CDR3 region has the DNA TGTGCCACCAGCTCGACAGGGAGGAACTATGGCTACACCTTC.

The V gene is TRBV20-1, the J gene TRBJ2-7; 9 nucleotides align to TRBD2. The CDR3 contains 15 residues. The junction had 15 bases not matched to a gene; V was cut back by 7 bases and J by 5 bases. Germline-derived CDR1 and CDR2 are DFQATT and SNEGSKA (reference sequence). The CDR3 DNA follows: TGCAGTGTTCTCCCAGGGCGGGAGGGCCGAGACGAGCAGTACTTC. Translating gives CSVLPGREGRDEQYF.

V and J are TRBV10-3 and TRBJ1-2; no definite D call. V lost 3 bases, J lost 7 bases, and 12 bases lay in between. The CDR3 runs to 13 residues. Germline values: CDR1 ENHRY, CDR2 SYGVKD. The CDR3 loop reads CAISDSLEAGYTF. CDR3 nucleotides: TGTGCCATCAGTGATAGTTTGGAGGCTGGCTACACCTTC.

This rearrangement joins TRBV14 to TRBJ2-5, with D possibly TRBD2 on 6 matching bases. Deletions cut 0 bases from V and 5 bases from J, with 13 bases between. This CDR3 spans 15 amino acids. Looked up from germline, CDR1 is SGHDN and CDR2 is FVKESK. The CDR3 is CASSQDGRLWETQYF. The CDR3 DNA follows: TGTGCCAGCAGCCAAGACGGGAGACTCTGGGAGACCCAGTACTTC.

The V gene is TRBV20-1, the J gene TRBJ2-3; D not resolved. This CDR3 comprises 11 residues. From germline, CDR1 is DFQATT and CDR2 SNEGSKA (reference sequence). The germline V and J ends were trimmed by 3 bases and 4 bases, with 5 bases remaining between them. This CDR3 is CSASPADTQYF. The CDR3 DNA follows: TGCAGTGCTAGCCCAGCAGATACGCAGTATTTT.

In this sample, this clonotype turned up a few times. The chain carries TRBV4-1 and TRBJ2-1; 12 nucleotides agree with TRBD2. The V and J ends lost 8 bases and 7 bases, in that order; junction bases with no gene match: 15. Germline V CDR1 and CDR2: MGHRA, YSYEKL. This CDR3 has 17 residues. The chain's CDR3 is CASDSGLGLAGSNEQFF. The CDR3 region has the DNA TGCGCCAGCGATAGTGGACTGGGACTAGCGGGTAGTAATGAGCAGTTCTTC.

The CDR3 DNA follows: TGCAGTTCGACTAGGGCTGAGCAGTTCTTC. It is translated as CSSTRAEQFF. The chain carries TRBV20-1 and TRBJ2-1; a possible D gene is TRBD2 (6 bases). The germline V gene has CDR1 DFQATT and CDR2 SNEGSKA (reference sequence). This CDR3 is built from 10 residues. Between the trimmed V and J ends, which lost 8 bases and 9 bases, there was a span of 11 bases.